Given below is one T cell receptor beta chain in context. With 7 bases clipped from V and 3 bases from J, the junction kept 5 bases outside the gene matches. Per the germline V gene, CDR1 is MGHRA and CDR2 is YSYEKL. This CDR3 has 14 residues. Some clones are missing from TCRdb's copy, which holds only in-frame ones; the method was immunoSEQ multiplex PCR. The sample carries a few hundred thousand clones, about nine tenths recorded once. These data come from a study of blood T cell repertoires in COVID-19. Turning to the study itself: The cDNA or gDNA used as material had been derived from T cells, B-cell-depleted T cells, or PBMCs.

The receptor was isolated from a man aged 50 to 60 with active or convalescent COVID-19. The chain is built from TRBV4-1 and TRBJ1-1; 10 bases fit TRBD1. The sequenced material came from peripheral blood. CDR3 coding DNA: TGCGCCAGCATGACAGGGGGCGGGCACACTGAAGCTTTCTTT. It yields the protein CASMTGGGHTEAFF.